This T cell receptor (beta chain) was profiled in a study of early T cells in non-severe SARS-CoV-2 infection. For the study at large: Sequencing was performed on bulk RNA from unsorted whole blood, leaving chains unpaired.

Individual cDNA molecules received unique molecular identifiers during library preparation. TCRdb fed the 5' RACE reads into MiXCR, producing one record per CDR3 protein. This sample has 50,000 or so distinct CDR3 sequences, with about 12% found just once. Points from the study as a whole: Clonotype matching in VDJdb favored anti-spike CD8 responses and did not capture private and CD4 specificities.

This clonotype was recorded at least ten times. Its antigen is as yet unknown. Per the germline V gene, CDR1 is SGHTA and CDR2 is FQGNSA. Trimming stripped 1 base from V and 4 bases from J, with 7 bases between. The CDR3 sequence is 13 residues long. The clonotype was recovered from an adult who was a healthcare worker with PCR-confirmed SARS-CoV-2 infection or an uninfected control (not recorded which). Source material: whole blood. The chain carries TRBV7-2 and TRBJ1-1; D remains unclear. DNA of the CDR3: TGTGCCAGCAGCTTAGGGCAGGCCACTGAAGCTTTCTTT. Protein product: CASSLGQATEAFF.